This T cell receptor (beta chain) was observed in a study of blood T cell repertoires in COVID-19. Study summary: PBMCs, B-cell-depleted T cells, or T cells were the source of the cDNA or gDNA that made up the material.

Methods used by the authors: For nucleated cells, counts were estimated from reference gene primer amplification. Libraries were prepared by immunoSEQ multiplex PCR; TCRdb keeps only in-frame clonotypes and omits some of them. The DNA gave D and trimming, while V, J and clone size come from that table. The sample holds roughly 73,000 clones, approximately 90% seen once. The TCR was taken from a human donor in a cohort sampled during active COVID-19. Sequences were obtained from peripheral blood.

DNA of the CDR3: TGTGCCAGCAGCCTTAGCCAAGGGTCACCAGGGTCAGGCGGGGAGCTGTTTTTT. Its translation: CASSLSQGSPGSGGELFF. The genes are TRBV7-9 and TRBJ2-2; D perhaps matches TRBD1 (5 bases). The CDR3 extends over 18 amino acids. Trimming took 5 bases from V and 7 from J, leaving 26 bases between them. CDR1 SEHNR and CDR2 FQNEAQ come from the germline V gene (reference sequence).